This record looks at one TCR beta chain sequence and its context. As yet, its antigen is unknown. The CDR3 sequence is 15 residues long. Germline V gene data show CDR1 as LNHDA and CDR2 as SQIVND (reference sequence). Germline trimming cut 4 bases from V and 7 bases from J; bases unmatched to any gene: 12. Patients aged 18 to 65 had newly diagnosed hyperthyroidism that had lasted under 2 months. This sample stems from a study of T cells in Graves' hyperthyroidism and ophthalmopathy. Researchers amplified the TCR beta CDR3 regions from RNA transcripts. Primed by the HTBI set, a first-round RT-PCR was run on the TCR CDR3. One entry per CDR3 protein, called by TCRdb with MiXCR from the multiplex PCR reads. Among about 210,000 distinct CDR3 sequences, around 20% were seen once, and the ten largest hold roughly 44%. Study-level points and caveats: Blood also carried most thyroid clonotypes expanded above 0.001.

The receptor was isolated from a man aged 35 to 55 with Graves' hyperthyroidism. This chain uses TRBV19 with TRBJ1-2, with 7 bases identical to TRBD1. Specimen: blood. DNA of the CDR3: TGTGCCAGTAGTACTCCTGGGACAGCCGGTGGTGGCTACACCTTC. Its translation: CASSTPGTAGGGYTF. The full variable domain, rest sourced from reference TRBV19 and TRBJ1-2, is DGGITQSPKYLFRKEGQNVTLSCEQNLNHDAMYWYRQDPGQGLRLIYYSQIVNDFQKGDIAEGYSVSREKKESFPLTVTSAQKNPTAFYLCASSTPGTAGGGYTFGSGTRLTVV.